The source of this TCR beta chain is a study of blood T cells in healthy people across ages. Findings of the study overall: While age rose, TCR beta diversity per million T cells dropped in a roughly linear way. Naive T cell percentage showed a strong correlation with TCR beta diversity.

Points on this clonotype: Its antigen is unidentified.

CDR3 length: 14 amino acids. Germline V gene lookup returns CDR1 SEHNR and CDR2 FQNEAQ (reference sequence). V lost 6 bases and J 3 bases, leaving 15 bases between the germline ends. Through a sample-barcoded 5' primer and a J-beta primer mix, a second PCR was run for roughly 6 to 12 cycles. In TCRdb, the 5' RACE reads were re-called with MiXCR into one record per CDR3 protein. The sample shows nearly 800,000 distinct CDR3 sequences, approximately 25% of them seen only once. These data were also reused for a study on T cells of mothers and their children. From that paper: Donation came from three healthy Caucasian mothers together with their six children. Slightly higher overlap, not significant, was seen in related mother-child pairs than in unrelated pairs.

The V and J genes are TRBV7-9 and TRBJ2-7; weak D call: TRBD1 (6 bases). Input material: blood. This sequence was found in a boy aged 10-17 years in good health. CDR3 protein: CASSSGTGHYEQYF. The CDR3 DNA is TGTGCCAGCAGTTCGGGTACAGGGCACTACGAGCAGTACTTC.